Listed below are T cell receptor beta chains from one sample, sequenced in a study of blood T cell repertoires in COVID-19. The data were produced by immunoSEQ multiplex PCR, yet TCRdb's version contains in-frame clones alone and is incomplete. The sample holds around 28,000 clones, roughly 90% seen once. Material: peripheral blood. All receptors derive from a human donor in a cohort sampled during active COVID-19. Each CDR3 is given with its conserved first and last residue. Each record gives: CDR3 protein, CDR3 DNA, V gene, clone size, D gene, J gene. D genes are given only for firm matches. Clone size is shown for a subset of rows, as once, few, many or a class of expanded clone.

CDR3aa: CASSQLREGYTF
CDR3nt: TGTGCCAGCAGCCAATTAAGAGAGGGCTACACCTTC
v_gene: TRBV16
abundance: -
d_gene: -
j_gene: TRBJ1-2

CDR3aa: CASSFSGGTEAFF
CDR3nt: TGTGCCAGCAGTTTCTCAGGGGGAACTGAAGCTTTCTTT
v_gene: TRBV12-3/TRBV12-4
abundance: -
d_gene: TRBD1
j_gene: TRBJ1-1

CDR3aa: CSASRIRRGETQYF
CDR3nt: TGCAGTGCTAGTAGAATTAGGAGGGGTGAGACCCAGTACTTC
v_gene: TRBV20-1
abundance: -
d_gene: -
j_gene: TRBJ2-5

CDR3aa: CASSVGQGVTGELFF
CDR3nt: TGTGCCAGCAGCGTAGGCCAGGGGGTAACCGGGGAGCTGTTTTTT
v_gene: TRBV9
abundance: -
d_gene: TRBD1
j_gene: TRBJ2-2

CDR3aa: CASSQTGVVNEQFF
CDR3nt: TGTGCCAGCAGCCAGACAGGGGTCGTCAATGAGCAGTTCTTC
v_gene: TRBV3-1/TRBV3-2
abundance: -
d_gene: TRBD1
j_gene: TRBJ2-1

CDR3aa: CASRLHMNSPLHF
CDR3nt: TGTGCCAGCAGGCTCCACATGAATTCACCCCTCCACTTT
v_gene: TRBV6-6
abundance: -
d_gene: -
j_gene: TRBJ1-6

CDR3aa: CASSQVEGLRAFNEKLFF
CDR3nt: TGTGCCAGCAGCCAAGTAGAGGGTCTCCGGGCCTTTAATGAAAAACTGTTTTTT
v_gene: TRBV4-2
abundance: -
d_gene: -
j_gene: TRBJ1-4

CDR3aa: CASSPSGTYTQYF
CDR3nt: TGTGCCAGCAGCCCTAGCGGCACATATACGCAGTATTTT
v_gene: TRBV9
abundance: -
d_gene: TRBD2
j_gene: TRBJ2-3

CDR3aa: CASSPANTGGNQPQHF
CDR3nt: TGTGCCAGCTCACCAGCCAATACAGGGGGGAATCAGCCCCAGCATTTT
v_gene: TRBV18
abundance: -
d_gene: TRBD1
j_gene: TRBJ1-5

CDR3aa: CTTASRSYGYTF
CDR3nt: TGTACTACGGCTTCTAGATCCTATGGCTACACCTTC
v_gene: TRBV28
abundance: -
d_gene: -
j_gene: TRBJ1-2

CDR3aa: CASSQELGQKLYGYTF
CDR3nt: TGTGCCAGCAGCCAAGAATTAGGACAGAAATTATATGGCTACACCTTC
v_gene: TRBV3-1/TRBV3-2
abundance: -
d_gene: -
j_gene: TRBJ1-2

CDR3aa: CASSSGGSTDTQYF
CDR3nt: TGTGCCAGCAGCTCAGGGGGTAGCACAGATACGCAGTATTTT
v_gene: TRBV3-1/TRBV3-2
abundance: once
d_gene: TRBD1
j_gene: TRBJ2-3

CDR3aa: CSVVGTDTGELFF
CDR3nt: TGCAGCGTTGTTGGAACAGACACCGGGGAGCTGTTTTTT
v_gene: TRBV29-1
abundance: -
d_gene: -
j_gene: TRBJ2-2

CDR3aa: CATSLTLRGEQYF
CDR3nt: TGTGCCACCAGTCTGACCCTCCGGGGCGAGCAGTACTTC
v_gene: TRBV15
abundance: few
d_gene: -
j_gene: TRBJ2-7

CDR3aa: CASSSGDRGRVTDTQYF
CDR3nt: TGCGCCAGCAGCTCGGGGGACAGGGGGCGCGTTACAGATACGCAGTATTTT
v_gene: TRBV5-1
abundance: -
d_gene: TRBD1
j_gene: TRBJ2-3

CDR3aa: CATGQGSTDTQYF
CDR3nt: TGTGCCACCGGGCAGGGAAGCACAGATACGCAGTATTTT
v_gene: TRBV24-1
abundance: -
d_gene: -
j_gene: TRBJ2-3

CDR3aa: CASSLETSSEQFF
CDR3nt: TGTGCCAGCAGCTTAGAGACTAGCAGCGAGCAGTTCTTC
v_gene: TRBV7-9
abundance: -
d_gene: TRBD2
j_gene: TRBJ2-1

CDR3aa: CASSQDSWTEAFF
CDR3nt: TGTGCCAGCAGCCAGGACAGTTGGACTGAAGCTTTCTTT
v_gene: TRBV3-1/TRBV3-2
abundance: -
d_gene: -
j_gene: TRBJ1-1

CDR3aa: CASSLDGQENSPLHF
CDR3nt: TGTGCCAGCAGCCTGGACGGACAAGAGAATTCACCCCTCCACTTT
v_gene: TRBV5-4
abundance: -
d_gene: -
j_gene: TRBJ1-6

CDR3aa: CASSPYETRNTGELFF
CDR3nt: TGTGCCAGCTCACCATACGAGACACGGAACACCGGGGAGCTGTTTTTT
v_gene: TRBV18
abundance: -
d_gene: -
j_gene: TRBJ2-2

CDR3aa: CASSFAKQGSYEQYF
CDR3nt: TGTGCCAGCAGCTTCGCGAAACAGGGCTCCTACGAGCAGTACTTC
v_gene: TRBV6-2/TRBV6-3
abundance: -
d_gene: -
j_gene: TRBJ2-7

CDR3aa: CASQAGAGTQYF
CDR3nt: TGTGCCAGCCAGGCGGGGGCTGGTACGCAGTATTTT
v_gene: TRBV6-5
abundance: -
d_gene: -
j_gene: TRBJ2-3

CDR3aa: CASSFSLDTTYNEQFF
CDR3nt: -
v_gene: TRBV27
abundance: -
d_gene: -
j_gene: TRBJ2-1

CDR3aa: CASSLAGTDSSGYTF
CDR3nt: TGTGCCAGCAGCTTGGCTGGCACAGATTCCAGTGGCTACACCTTC
v_gene: TRBV7-2
abundance: -
d_gene: -
j_gene: TRBJ1-2

CDR3aa: CATSRDGSSGHNEQFF
CDR3nt: TGTGCCACCAGCAGAGATGGTTCTAGCGGCCACAATGAGCAGTTCTTC
v_gene: TRBV15
abundance: -
d_gene: TRBD2
j_gene: TRBJ2-1

CDR3aa: CASRSGGRDGYTF
CDR3nt: TGTGCCAGCAGATCCGGGGGGCGGGATGGCTACACCTTC
v_gene: TRBV28
abundance: -
d_gene: -
j_gene: TRBJ1-2

CDR3aa: CASSLGPGSPEAFF
CDR3nt: TGTGCCAGCAGCTTGGGACCGGGAAGCCCTGAAGCTTTCTTT
v_gene: TRBV5-5
abundance: -
d_gene: -
j_gene: TRBJ1-1

CDR3aa: CASSAGGPEAFF
CDR3nt: TGCGCCAGCAGCGCAGGGGGACCTGAAGCTTTCTTT
v_gene: TRBV5-1
abundance: -
d_gene: TRBD1
j_gene: TRBJ1-1

CDR3aa: CASSTGQGARDTQYF
CDR3nt: TGTGCCAGCAGCACGGGACAGGGGGCGCGAGATACGCAGTATTTT
v_gene: TRBV7-9
abundance: -
d_gene: TRBD1
j_gene: TRBJ2-3

CDR3aa: CASSLAGTSSYEQYF
CDR3nt: TGCGCCAGCAGCTTGGCCGGGACTAGCTCCTACGAGCAGTACTTC
v_gene: TRBV5-1
abundance: -
d_gene: TRBD2
j_gene: TRBJ2-7